This TCR beta chain comes out of a study of spatial heterogeneity in lung cancer. Notes on the study in general: For expanded intratumoral alpha and beta TCRs, counts tracked tumor mutation counts.

The CDR3 contains 15 residues. Germline V CDR1 and CDR2: MNHEY, SVGEGT. V gave up 2 bases and J gave up 0 bases, with 10 bases separating them. Many counts were recorded for this clonotype. Its antigen remains unknown. Time point denoted: sample taken at primary tumor resection. TCRdb re-called the 5' RACE reads with MiXCR, one entry per CDR3 protein. In the table there are around 18,000 distinct CDR3 sequences, 7% of which are singletons. This TCR derives from a female donor with early-stage non-small cell lung cancer. The V and J genes are TRBV6-2 or TRBV6-3 and TRBJ2-5, with D perhaps being TRBD1 or TRBD2 (5 bases each). The source material was lung tumor tissue, sampled at surgery. The CDR3 protein is CASSYGDVDQETQYF. In DNA form, the CDR3 reads TGTGCCAGCAGTTACGGGGACGTGGACCAAGAGACCCAGTACTTC.